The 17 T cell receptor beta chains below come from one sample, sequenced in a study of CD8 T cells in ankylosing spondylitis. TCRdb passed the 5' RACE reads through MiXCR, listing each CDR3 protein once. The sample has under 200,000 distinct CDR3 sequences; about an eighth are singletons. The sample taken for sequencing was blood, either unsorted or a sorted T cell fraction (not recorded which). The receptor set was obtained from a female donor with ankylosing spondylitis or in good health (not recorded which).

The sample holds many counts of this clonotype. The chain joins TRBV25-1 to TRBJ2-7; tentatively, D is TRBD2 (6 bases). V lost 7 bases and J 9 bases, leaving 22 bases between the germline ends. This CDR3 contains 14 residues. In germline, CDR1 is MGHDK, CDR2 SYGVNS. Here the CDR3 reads CASIPPGTPGVQYF. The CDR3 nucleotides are TGTGCCAGCATTCCCCCCGGGACGCCGGGGGTGCAGTACTTC.

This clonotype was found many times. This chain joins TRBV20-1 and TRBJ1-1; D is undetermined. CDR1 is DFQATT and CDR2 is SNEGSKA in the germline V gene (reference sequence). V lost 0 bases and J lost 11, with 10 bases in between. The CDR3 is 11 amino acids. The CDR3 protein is CSARDARRAFF. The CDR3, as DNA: TGCAGTGCTAGAGATGCCCGTCGGGCTTTCTTT.

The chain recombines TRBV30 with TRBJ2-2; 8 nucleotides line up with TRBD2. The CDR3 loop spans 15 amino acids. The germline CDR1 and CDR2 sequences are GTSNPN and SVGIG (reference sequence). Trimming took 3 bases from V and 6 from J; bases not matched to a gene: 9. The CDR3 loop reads CAWRAGAGESGELFF. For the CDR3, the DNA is TGTGCCTGGAGGGCGGGAGCGGGAGAGTCCGGGGAGCTGTTTTTT.

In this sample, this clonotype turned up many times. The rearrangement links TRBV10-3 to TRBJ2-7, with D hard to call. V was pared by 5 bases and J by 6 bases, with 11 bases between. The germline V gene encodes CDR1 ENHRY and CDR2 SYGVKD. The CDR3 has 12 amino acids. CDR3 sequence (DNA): TGTGCCATCAGTAGGTCCGGCGCCGAGCAGTACTTC. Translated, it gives CAISRSGAEQYF.

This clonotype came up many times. For the CDR3, the DNA is TGTGCCAGCAGTTTATCCAGACAGGGGGCTTACAATGAGCAGTTCTTC. This encodes CASSLSRQGAYNEQFF. The genes are TRBV27 and TRBJ2-1, with 10 bases fitting TRBD1. V lost 0 bases, J lost 4 bases, and 3 bases stayed unmatched. Germline V CDR1 and CDR2: MNHEY, SMNVEV (reference sequence). This CDR3 has 16 residues.

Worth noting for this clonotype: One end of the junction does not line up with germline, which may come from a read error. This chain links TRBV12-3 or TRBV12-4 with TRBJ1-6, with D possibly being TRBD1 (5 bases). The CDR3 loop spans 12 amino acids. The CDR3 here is CASSRNRISLNF. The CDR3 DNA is TGTGCCAGCAGTCGGAACAGGATTTCCCTCAACTTT.

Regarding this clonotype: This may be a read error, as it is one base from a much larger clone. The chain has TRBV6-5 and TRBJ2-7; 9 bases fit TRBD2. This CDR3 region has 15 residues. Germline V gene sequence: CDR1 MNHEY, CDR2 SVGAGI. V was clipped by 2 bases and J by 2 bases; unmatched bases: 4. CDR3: CASSYIAGATYEQYF. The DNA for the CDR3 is TGTGCCAGCAGTTACATAGCGGGAGCAACCTACGAGCAGTACTTC.

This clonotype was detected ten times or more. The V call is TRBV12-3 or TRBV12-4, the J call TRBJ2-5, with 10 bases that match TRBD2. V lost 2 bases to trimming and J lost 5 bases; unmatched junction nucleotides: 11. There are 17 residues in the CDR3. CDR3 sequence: CASSLSGASGSRETQYF. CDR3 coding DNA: TGTGCCAGCAGTTTATCGGGGGCTAGCGGGAGTCGGGAGACCCAGTACTTC.

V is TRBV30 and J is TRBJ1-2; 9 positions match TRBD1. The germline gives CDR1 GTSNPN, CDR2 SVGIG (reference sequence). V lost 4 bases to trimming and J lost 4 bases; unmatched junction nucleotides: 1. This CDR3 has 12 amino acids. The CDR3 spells CAWMTGGYGYTF. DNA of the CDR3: TGTGCCTGGATGACAGGGGGCTATGGCTACACCTTC.

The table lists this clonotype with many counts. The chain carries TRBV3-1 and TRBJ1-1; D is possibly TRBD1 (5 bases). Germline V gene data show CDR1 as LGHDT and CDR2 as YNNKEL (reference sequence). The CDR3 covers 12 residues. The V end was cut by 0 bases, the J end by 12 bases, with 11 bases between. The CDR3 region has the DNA TGTGCCAGCAGCCAAGATTGGGGCAGGACTTTCTTT. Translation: CASSQDWGRTFF.

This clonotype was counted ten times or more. The CDR3 sequence: CSARVADNEQFF. In nucleotides, the CDR3 is TGCAGTGCTAGAGTAGCGGACAATGAGCAGTTCTTC. The gene calls are TRBV20-1 and TRBJ2-1; a weak D match, TRBD2 (6 bases). This CDR3 spans 12 amino acids. V shed 1 base and J shed 5 bases, with 6 bases lying between them. Germline CDR1 and CDR2: DFQATT and SNEGSKA (reference sequence).

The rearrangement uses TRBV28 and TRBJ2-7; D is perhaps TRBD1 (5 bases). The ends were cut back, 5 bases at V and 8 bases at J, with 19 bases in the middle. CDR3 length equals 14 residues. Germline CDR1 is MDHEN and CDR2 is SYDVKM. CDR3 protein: CASSPDRDLTQQYF. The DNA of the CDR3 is TGTGCCAGCAGTCCAGACAGAGACCTTACGCAGCAGTACTTC.

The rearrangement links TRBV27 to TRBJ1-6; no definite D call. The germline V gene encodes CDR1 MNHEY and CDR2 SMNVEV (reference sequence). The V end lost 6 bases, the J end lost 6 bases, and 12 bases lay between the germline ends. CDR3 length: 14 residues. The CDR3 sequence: CASRRGGGNSPLHF. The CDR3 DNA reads TGTGCCAGCAGACGTGGTGGCGGTAATTCACCCCTCCACTTT.

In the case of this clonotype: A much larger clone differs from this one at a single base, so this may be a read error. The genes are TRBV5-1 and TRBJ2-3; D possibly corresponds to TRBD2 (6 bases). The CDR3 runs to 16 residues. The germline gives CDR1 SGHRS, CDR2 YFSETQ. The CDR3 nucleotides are TGCGCCAGCAGCTCTAACGGGGGAGGAGGGGCAGATGCGCAGTATTTT. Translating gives CASSSNGGGGADAQYF. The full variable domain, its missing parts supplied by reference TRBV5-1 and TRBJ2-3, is KAGVTQTPRYLIKTRGQQVTLSCSPISGHRSVSWYQQTPGQGLQFLFEYFSETQRNKGNFPGRFSGRQFSNSRSEMNVSTLELGDSALYLCASSSNGGGGADAQYFGPGTRLTVL.

CDR3 region: CASKLGAAGAYEQYF. The CDR3 DNA follows: TGTGCCAGCAAACTTGGGGCGGCCGGTGCCTACGAGCAGTACTTC. The chain has TRBV6-1 and TRBJ2-7, with a weak D call TRBD1 (5 bases). The V end was cut by 7 bases, the J end by 2 bases, with 18 bases between. This CDR3 has 15 amino acids. Germline CDR1 is MNHNS and CDR2 is SASEGT.

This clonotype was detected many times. The CDR3 bases are TGTGCCAGCAGCCTACTAGCGGGCAATGAGCAGTTCTTC. Encoded protein: CASSLLAGNEQFF. The chain joins TRBV7-3 to TRBJ2-1; 9 bases are shared with TRBD2. This CDR3 contains 13 residues. V trimming: 5 bases; J trimming: 6 bases; junction bases outside the gene matches: 2. The V gene's germline CDR1 is SGHTA and CDR2 FQGTGA.

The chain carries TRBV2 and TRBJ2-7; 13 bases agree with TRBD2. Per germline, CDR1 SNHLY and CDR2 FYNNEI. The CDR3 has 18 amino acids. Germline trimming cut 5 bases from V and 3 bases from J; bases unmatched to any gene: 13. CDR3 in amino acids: CASSSRLAGGLSNYEQYF. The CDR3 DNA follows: TGTGCCAGCAGTTCCCGACTAGCGGGAGGCCTATCGAACTACGAGCAGTACTTC.